The clone carrying this T cell receptor beta chain showed up just a few times. The antigen remains undetermined. A second PCR, run for roughly 7 to 12 cycles, used a sample-barcoded 5' primer plus a J-beta primer mix. MiXCR, applied by TCRdb to the 5' RACE reads, yields one record per CDR3 protein. The table lists some 890,000 distinct CDR3 sequences, 29% of them singletons. These data come from a study of blood T cells in healthy people across ages. Regarding the study as a whole: Estimates drawn from one million T cells were deemed to understate diversity. Long-lived donors had more naive CD4+ cells and higher diversity than aged donors.

CDR3 length equals 15 residues. The germline gives CDR1 KGHDR, CDR2 SFDVKD. V lost 3 bases and J 4 bases, leaving 15 bases between the germline ends. These records were also assigned to another study, of T cells of mothers and their children. From that paper: According to the study, all extracted RNA entered cDNA synthesis at around 1.5 ug per 15 ul. Related mother-child pairs showed slightly, non-significantly higher overlap than unrelated pairs.

J is TRBJ2-7 and V is TRBV24-1, with D hard to call. The origin of this receptor is a woman aged 40 to 55 in good health. Sequencing was performed on blood. The DNA of the CDR3 is TGTGCCACCAGTGATCCTTTAAGAACACCTTACGAGCAGTACTTC. Its translation is CATSDPLRTPYEQYF.